This T cell receptor beta chain was captured by sequencing in a study of Ad26.COV2.S vaccination and SARS-CoV-2 variants (dated by TCRdb to 2020 to 2023). Broadly, across the study: Vaccine-arm donors came from COV1001, a multicentre, randomized, double-blind, placebo-controlled phase I-IIa trial of Ad26.COV2.S in healthy adults. Trial participants were randomized into five groups of five: low-dose or high-dose Ad26.COV2.S given once or twice, or placebo on both occasions. Throughout the experiments and outcome assessment, investigators stayed blinded to trial group allocation. TCRbeta repertoire sequencing served as the tool for gauging how specific and how broad the SARS-CoV-2-reactive T cell receptors were following Ad26.COV2.S vaccination. Ad26.COV2.S was administered intramuscularly at a dose of 5x10^10 or 1x10^11 viral particles, either as one shot or as two shots given 56 days apart. The TCR-sequenced set comprised about 32 samples: some 20 Ad26.COV2.S vaccine recipients, 5 placebo recipients and 8 SARS-CoV-2 convalescent individuals. Study-level results and caveats: According to the authors, total T cell responses may have been underestimated by the TCR breadth and depth analyses. Compared with placebo recipients, Ad26.COV2.S recipients showed higher spike-specific TCR breadth (P = 0.0014). The study was not powered to compare responses between vaccine doses or regimens. Non-spike TCR breadth was comparable between vaccine and placebo recipients, consistent with the vaccine containing only spike. After vaccination, spike-specific CD8+ and CD4+ T cell responses were reported to show substantial breadth.

CDR1 and CDR2 were assigned from the germline V gene as MDHEN and SYDVKM. The CDR3 runs 14 amino acids, cysteine and phenylalanine included. Left in the record is the CDR3 DNA by itself, 42 bases read in frame from the first base. Cut back by 6 bases and 5 bases, the V and J ends lie 17 bases apart. The immunoSEQ Assay was the method used to sequence TCRbeta CDR3 regions. After extraction, genomic DNA underwent amplification by bias-controlled multiplex PCR, followed by high-throughput sequencing. In the authors' own workflow: To quantify the absolute abundance of every unique TCRbeta CDR3 region, sequences were collapsed and filtered. T cell fraction was estimated by normalization of TCRbeta template counts to usable DNA, with usable DNA being measured through amplification of reference genes present in all nucleated cells. Repertoire TCRs were annotated as SARS-CoV-2-specific when V gene, CDR3 amino acid sequence and J gene were exactly matched to a known reactive TCR set. MIRA supplied the reference SARS-CoV-2 TCR set, which was filtered for enrichment in COVID-19-positive ImmuneCODE repertoires so that public or cross-reactive TCRs were removed. Based on the MIRA antigens, annotated TCRs were further analysed at the level of specific ORF or position within ORF. Breadth was defined as annotated unique rearrangements over total unique productive rearrangements; depth was the summed frequency of those rearrangements. Two-sided Wilcoxon rank-sum tests were applied when comparing TCR breadth between groups. Held by TCRdb, this immuneACCESS table contains in-frame sequences only and omits some clones. Under half of the omission traces to an unresolved V gene where checked; the cause of the rest is unknown. That table supplies the V and J calls and clone size; D and trimming were determined from the DNA. The sample includes about 320,000 clones, with 85% observed a single time. The ten largest clones take up 2.1% of the sample.

The treatment or condition label of this sample denotes: around 19 received Ad26.COV2.S at low or high dose, single or two shots; about 5 received placebo; per-sample allocation not given. Repertoires of vaccine and placebo recipients were sequenced from samples collected on day 63 after the first injection. Cohort 1b enrolled some 25 adults aged 18-55 years at a single site in Boston, USA, between 29 July and 7 August 2020. Ad26.COV2.S was a replication-incompetent adenovirus type 26 vector expressing a prefusion-stabilized SARS-CoV-2 spike protein from the original Wuhan strain. This clone was detected once. Its antigen is currently not known. Per-base quality was not reported, and no clone a single base away is much larger than it.

The material was peripheral blood, obtained in a trial of Ad26.COV2.S vaccine versus placebo. The sequence derives from a person between 18 and 60 years old who received the Ad26.COV2.S COVID-19 vaccine or a placebo. Recombination linked TRBV28 to TRBJ2-7, with a weak D call of TRBD1 (6 bases match). The CDR3 region reads CASRWYQGLDEQYF. The nucleotide sequence reads TGTGCCAGCAGGTGGTACCAGGGGCTCGACGAGCAGTACTTC.